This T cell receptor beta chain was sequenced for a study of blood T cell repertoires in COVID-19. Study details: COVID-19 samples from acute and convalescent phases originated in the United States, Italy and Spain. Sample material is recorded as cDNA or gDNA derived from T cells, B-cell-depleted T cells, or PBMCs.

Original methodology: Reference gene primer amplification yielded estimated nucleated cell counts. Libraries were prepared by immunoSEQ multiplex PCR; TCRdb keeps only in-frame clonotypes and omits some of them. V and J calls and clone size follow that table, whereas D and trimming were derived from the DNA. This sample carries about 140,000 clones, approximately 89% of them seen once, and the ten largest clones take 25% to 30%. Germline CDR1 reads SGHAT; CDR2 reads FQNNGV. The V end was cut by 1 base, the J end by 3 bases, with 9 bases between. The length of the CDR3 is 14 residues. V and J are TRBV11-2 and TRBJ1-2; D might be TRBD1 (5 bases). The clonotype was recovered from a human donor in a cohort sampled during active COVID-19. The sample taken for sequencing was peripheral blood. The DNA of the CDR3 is TGTGCCAGCAGCTTAGCAGGCAGGGACTATGGCTACACCTTC. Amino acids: CASSLAGRDYGYTF.